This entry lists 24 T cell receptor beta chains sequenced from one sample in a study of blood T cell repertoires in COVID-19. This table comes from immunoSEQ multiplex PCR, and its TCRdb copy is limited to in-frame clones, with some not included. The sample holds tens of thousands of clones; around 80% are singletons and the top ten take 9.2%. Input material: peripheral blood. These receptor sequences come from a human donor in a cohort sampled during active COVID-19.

The CDR3 is CAVSGEGASGELFF. In nucleotides, the CDR3 is TGTGCCGTCTCGGGCGAGGGGGCCTCCGGGGAGCTGTTTTTT. The chain couples TRBV24-1 to TRBJ2-2; the match to TRBD1 covers 7 bases. The CDR3 covers 14 residues. V shed 12 bases, J shed 6 bases, and the junction held 12 bases outside the gene matches. Germline V gene data show CDR1 as KGHDR and CDR2 as SFDVKD.

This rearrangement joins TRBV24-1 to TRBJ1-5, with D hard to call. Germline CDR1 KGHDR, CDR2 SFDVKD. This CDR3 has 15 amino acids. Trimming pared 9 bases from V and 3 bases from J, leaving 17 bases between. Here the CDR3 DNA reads TGTGCCACCCAGAGCCCGAAAGGAGTCAATCAGCCCCAGCATTTT. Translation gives CATQSPKGVNQPQHF.

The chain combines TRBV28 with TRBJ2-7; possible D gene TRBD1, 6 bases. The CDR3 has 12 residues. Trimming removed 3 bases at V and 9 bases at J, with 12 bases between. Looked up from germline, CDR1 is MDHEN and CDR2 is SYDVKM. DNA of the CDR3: TGTGCCAGCAGTTTTACAGGGAATTGGCAGTACTTC. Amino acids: CASSFTGNWQYF.

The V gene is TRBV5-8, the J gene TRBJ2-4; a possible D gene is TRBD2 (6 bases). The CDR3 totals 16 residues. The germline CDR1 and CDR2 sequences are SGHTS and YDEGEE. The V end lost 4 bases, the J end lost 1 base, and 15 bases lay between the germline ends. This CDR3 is CASSHLGGTAKNIQYF. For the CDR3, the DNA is TGTGCCAGCAGCCATCTGGGCGGGACGGCCAAAAACATTCAGTACTTC.

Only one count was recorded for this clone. The CDR3: CATSRVDRDYSYEQYF. The CDR3 DNA sequence: TGTGCCACCAGCAGAGTCGACCGGGACTACTCCTACGAGCAGTACTTC. The chain joins TRBV15 to TRBJ2-7, with TRBD2 matching 7 bases. J was trimmed by 0 bases and V by 1 base; bases with no gene match: 6. The length of the CDR3 is 16 residues. Germline V gene lookup returns CDR1 LNHNV and CDR2 YYDKDF (reference sequence). The variable domain in full, completed from reference TRBV15 and TRBJ2-7, reads DAMVIQNPRYQVTQFGKPVTLSCSQTLNHNVMYWYQQKSSQAPKLLFHYYDKDFNNEADTPDNFQSRRPNTSFCFLDIRSPGLGDTAMYLCATSRVDRDYSYEQYFGPGTRLTVT.

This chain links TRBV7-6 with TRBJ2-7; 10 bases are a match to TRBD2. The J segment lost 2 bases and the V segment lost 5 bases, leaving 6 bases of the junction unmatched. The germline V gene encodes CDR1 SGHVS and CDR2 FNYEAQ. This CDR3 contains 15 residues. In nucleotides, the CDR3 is TGTGCCAGCAGCCCCCTAGCGGGAGTCCCCTACGAGCAGTACTTC. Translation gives CASSPLAGVPYEQYF.

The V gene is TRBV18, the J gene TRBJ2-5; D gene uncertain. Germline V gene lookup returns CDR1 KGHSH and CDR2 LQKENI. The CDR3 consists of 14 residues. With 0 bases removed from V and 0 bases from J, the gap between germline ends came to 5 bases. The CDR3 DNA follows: TGTGCCAGCTCACCACCGATAGACCAAGAGACCCAGTACTTC. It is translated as CASSPPIDQETQYF.

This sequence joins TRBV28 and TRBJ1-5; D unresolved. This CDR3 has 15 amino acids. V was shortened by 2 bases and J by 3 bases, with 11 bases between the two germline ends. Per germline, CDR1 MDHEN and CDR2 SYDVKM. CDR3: CASSLLNSPNQPQHF. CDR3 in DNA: TGTGCCAGCAGTTTACTGAACAGTCCCAATCAGCCCCAGCATTTT.

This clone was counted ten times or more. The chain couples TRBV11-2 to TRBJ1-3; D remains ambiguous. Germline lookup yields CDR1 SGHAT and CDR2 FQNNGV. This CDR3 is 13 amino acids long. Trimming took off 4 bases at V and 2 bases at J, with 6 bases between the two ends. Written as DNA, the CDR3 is TGTGCCAGCAGCTCAATCCCTGGAAACACCATATATTTT. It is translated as CASSSIPGNTIYF.

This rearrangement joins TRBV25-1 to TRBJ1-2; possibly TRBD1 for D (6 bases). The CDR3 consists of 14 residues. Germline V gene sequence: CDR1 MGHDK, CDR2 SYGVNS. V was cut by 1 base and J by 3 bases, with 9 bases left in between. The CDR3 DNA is TGTGCCAGCAGTGAATCAGGGACATACTATGGCTACACCTTC. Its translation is CASSESGTYYGYTF.

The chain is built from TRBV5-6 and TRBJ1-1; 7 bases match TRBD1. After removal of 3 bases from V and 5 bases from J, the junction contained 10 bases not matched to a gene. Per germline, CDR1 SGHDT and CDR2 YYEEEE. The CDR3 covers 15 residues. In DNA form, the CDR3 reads TGTGCCAGCAGCTCACCTCAGACACAGGGGACTGAAGCTTTCTTT. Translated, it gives CASSSPQTQGTEAFF.

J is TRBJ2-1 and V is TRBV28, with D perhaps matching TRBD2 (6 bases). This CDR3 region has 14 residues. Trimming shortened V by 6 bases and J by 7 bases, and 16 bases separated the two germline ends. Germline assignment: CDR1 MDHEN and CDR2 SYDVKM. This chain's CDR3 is CASSLVSGPNEQFF. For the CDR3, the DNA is TGTGCCAGCAGCTTGGTGAGCGGGCCAAATGAGCAGTTCTTC.

CDR3: CSASPGTSGRQGQETQYF. The CDR3 DNA follows: TGCAGTGCTAGTCCCGGGACTAGCGGGAGACAGGGCCAAGAGACCCAGTACTTC. V and J are TRBV20-1 and TRBJ2-5; 14 bases fit TRBD2. This CDR3 is 18 amino acids long. V was pared by 3 bases and J by 1 base, with 10 bases of the junction left unmatched. Germline assignment: CDR1 DFQATT and CDR2 SNEGSKA (reference sequence).

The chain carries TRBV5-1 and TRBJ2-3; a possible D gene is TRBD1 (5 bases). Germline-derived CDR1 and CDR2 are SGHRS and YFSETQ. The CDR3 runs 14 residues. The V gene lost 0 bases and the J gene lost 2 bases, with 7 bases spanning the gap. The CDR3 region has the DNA TGCGCCAGCAGCTTGGGACAGCTCACAGATACGCAGTATTTT. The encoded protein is CASSLGQLTDTQYF.

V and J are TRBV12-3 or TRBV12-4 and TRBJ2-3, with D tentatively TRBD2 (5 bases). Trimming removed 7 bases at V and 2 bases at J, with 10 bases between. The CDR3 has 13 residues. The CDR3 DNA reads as TGTGCCAGCAAGGGCGGGCTCACAGATACGCAGTATTTT. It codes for CASKGGLTDTQYF.

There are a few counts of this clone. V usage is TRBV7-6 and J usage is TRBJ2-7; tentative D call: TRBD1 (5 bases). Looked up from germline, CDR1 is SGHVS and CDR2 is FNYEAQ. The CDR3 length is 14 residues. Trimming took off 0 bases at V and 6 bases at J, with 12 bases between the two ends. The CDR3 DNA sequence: TGTGCCAGCAGCTTAGCGGCAGGGTTGGGCGAGCAGTACTTC. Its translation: CASSLAAGLGEQYF.

The CDR3 DNA sequence: TGTGCCAGCAGCTTAGTAAGCGGGACTAGCACAGATACGCAGTATTTT. Protein: CASSLVSGTSTDTQYF. The chain joins TRBV7-9 to TRBJ2-3; TRBD2 aligns across 7 bases. Losses at the gene ends were 1 base for V and 0 bases for J; bases not matched to a gene: 4. The CDR3 is 16 amino acids. Germline values: CDR1 SEHNR, CDR2 FQNEAQ (reference sequence).

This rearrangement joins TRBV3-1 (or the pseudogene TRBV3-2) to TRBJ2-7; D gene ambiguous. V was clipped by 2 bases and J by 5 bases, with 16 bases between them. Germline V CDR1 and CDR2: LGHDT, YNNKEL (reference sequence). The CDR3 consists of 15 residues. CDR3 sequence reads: CASSQPSRDANEQYF. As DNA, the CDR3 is TGTGCCAGCAGCCAACCATCTCGAGATGCCAACGAGCAGTACTTC.

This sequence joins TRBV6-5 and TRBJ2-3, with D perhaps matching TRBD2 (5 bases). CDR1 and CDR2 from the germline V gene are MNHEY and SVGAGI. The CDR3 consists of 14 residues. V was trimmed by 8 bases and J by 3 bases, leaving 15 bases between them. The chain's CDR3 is CASGQRRVTDTQYF. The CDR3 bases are TGTGCCAGCGGGCAGCGGAGAGTTACAGATACGCAGTATTTT.

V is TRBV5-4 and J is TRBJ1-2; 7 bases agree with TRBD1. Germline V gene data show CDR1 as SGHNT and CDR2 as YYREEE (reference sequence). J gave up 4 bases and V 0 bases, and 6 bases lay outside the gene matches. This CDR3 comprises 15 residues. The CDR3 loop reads CASSLDRQGGYGYTF. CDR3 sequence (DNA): TGTGCCAGCAGCTTGGATCGACAGGGAGGCTATGGCTACACCTTC.

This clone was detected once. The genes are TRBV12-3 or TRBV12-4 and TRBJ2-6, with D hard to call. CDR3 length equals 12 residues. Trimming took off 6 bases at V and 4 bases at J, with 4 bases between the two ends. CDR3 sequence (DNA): TGTGCCAGCAGGAGAGGGGCCAACGTCCTGACTTTC. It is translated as CASRRGANVLTF.

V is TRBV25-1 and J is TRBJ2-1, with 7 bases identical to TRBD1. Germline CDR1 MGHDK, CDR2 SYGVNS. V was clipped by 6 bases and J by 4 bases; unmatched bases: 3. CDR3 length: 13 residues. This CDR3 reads CASRDRLYNEQFF. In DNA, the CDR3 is TGTGCCAGCAGGGACAGGTTGTACAATGAGCAGTTCTTC.

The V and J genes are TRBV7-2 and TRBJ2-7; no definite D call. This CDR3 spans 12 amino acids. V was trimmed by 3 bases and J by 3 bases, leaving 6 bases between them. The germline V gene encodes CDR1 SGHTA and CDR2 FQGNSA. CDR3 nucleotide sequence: TGTGCCAGCAGCTTCCCAGGCTACGAGCAGTACTTC. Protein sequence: CASSFPGYEQYF.

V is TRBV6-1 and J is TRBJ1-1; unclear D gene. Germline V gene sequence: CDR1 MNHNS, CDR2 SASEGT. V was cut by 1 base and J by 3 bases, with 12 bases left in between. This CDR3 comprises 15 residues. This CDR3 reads CASSEGAGEDTEAFF. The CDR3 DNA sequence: TGTGCCAGCAGTGAAGGGGCAGGCGAAGACACTGAAGCTTTCTTT.